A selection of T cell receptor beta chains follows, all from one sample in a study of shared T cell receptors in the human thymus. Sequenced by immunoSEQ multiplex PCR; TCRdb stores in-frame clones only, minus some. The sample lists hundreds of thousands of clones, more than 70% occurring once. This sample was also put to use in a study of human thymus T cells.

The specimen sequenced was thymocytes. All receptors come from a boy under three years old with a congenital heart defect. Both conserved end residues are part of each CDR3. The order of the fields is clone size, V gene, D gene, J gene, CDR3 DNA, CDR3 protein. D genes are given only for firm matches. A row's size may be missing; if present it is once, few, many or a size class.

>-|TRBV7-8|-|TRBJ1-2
TGTGCCAGCAGTCACAGGTCCCCATTCCTCTATGGCTACACCTTC
CASSHRSPFLYGYTF
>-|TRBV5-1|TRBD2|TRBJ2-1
TGCGCCAGCAGCTTGTTACGGGGGGTTCACAATGAGCAGTTCTTC
CASSLLRGVHNEQFF
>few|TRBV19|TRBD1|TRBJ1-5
TGTGCCAGTAGACCCATCCGGGACAGGGGCCGGGGAGGCAATCAGCCCCAGCATTTT
CASRPIRDRGRGGNQPQHF
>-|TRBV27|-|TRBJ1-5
TGTGCCAGCAGTTACGGGGGAGGGTTCAATCAGCCCCAGCATTTT
CASSYGGGFNQPQHF
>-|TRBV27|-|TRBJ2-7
TGTGCCAGCAGTTTGTCGGGGGAGCAGTACTTC
CASSLSGEQYF
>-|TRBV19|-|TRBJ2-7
TGTGCCAGTAGTATGGAGGGGACCTACGAGCAGTACTTC
CASSMEGTYEQYF
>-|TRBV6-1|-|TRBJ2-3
TGTGCCAGCAGTGGCGTGGGGGCGCTGCAGTATTTT
CASSGVGALQYF
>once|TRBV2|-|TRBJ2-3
TGTGCCAGCAGACCCCGCCAGGGTGGCAAGGTCACAGATACGCAGTATTTT
CASRPRQGGKVTDTQYF
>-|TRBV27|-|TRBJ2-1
TGTGCCAGCAGGTCGACAGGGAGGTCCGAGCAGTTCTTC
CASRSTGRSEQFF
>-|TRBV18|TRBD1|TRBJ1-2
TGTGCCAGCTCTAAAGGGGACAGGTCAGGCGGTCCTCTTGGCTACACCTTC
CASSKGDRSGGPLGYTF